This T cell receptor (beta chain) was documented in a study of T cells in Graves' hyperthyroidism and ophthalmopathy. V shed 3 bases, J shed 5 bases, and the junction held 3 bases outside the gene matches. From germline, CDR1 is SGHTA and CDR2 FQGNSA. This CDR3 spans 13 amino acids. This clonotype has at least ten counts. No antigen is known for it. The study, taken as a whole, reports: Blood held most thyroid clonotypes expanded above 0.001 frequency.

TCR beta CDR3 sequences were amplified from RNA transcripts. HTBI primers were used for first-round RT-PCR of the TCR CDR3. TCRdb processed the multiplex PCR reads anew with MiXCR; each CDR3 protein has one entry. The table includes around 400,000 distinct CDR3 sequences, approximately 14% detected once. Exclusion of a patient resulted from uncontrolled infection, other autoimmune disease, pregnancy or lactation. Sequencing was done on a sample of blood. This TCR was sampled from a woman between 18 and 29 years old with Graves' hyperthyroidism that later progressed to Graves' ophthalmopathy. The V and J genes are TRBV7-2 and TRBJ2-5; 7 bases are shared with TRBD1. The CDR3 region is CASSLGQRETQYF. In nucleotides, the CDR3 is TGTGCCAGCAGCTTGGGACAGCGGGAGACCCAGTACTTC. The full variable domain, with the rest looked up from reference TRBV7-2 and TRBJ2-5, is GAGVSQSPSNKVTEKGKDVELRCDPISGHTALYWYRQSLGQGLEFLIYFQGNSAPDKSGLPSDRFSAERTGGSVSTLTIQRTQQEDSAVYLCASSLGQRETQYFGPGTRLLVL.